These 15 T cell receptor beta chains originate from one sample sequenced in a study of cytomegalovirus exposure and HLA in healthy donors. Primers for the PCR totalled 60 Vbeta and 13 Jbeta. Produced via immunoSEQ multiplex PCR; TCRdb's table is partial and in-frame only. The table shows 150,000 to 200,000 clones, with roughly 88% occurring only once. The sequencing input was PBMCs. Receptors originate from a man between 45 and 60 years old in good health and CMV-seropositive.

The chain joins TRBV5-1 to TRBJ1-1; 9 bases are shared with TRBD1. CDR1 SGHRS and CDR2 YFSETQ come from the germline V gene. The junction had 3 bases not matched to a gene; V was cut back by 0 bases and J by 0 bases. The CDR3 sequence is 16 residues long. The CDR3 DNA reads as TGCGCCAGCAGCTTGGCCGGACAGGGGCTGAACACTGAAGCTTTCTTT. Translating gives CASSLAGQGLNTEAFF.

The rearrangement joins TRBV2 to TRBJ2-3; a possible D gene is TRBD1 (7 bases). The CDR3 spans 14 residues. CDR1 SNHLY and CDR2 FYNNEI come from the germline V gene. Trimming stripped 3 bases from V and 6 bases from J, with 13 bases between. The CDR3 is CASSDVQGRDTQYF. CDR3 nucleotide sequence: TGTGCCAGCAGTGATGTACAGGGGAGGGATACGCAGTATTTT.

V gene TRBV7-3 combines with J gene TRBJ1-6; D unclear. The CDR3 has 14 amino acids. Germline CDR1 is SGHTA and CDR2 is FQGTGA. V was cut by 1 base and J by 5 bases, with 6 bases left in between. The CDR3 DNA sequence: TGTGCCAGCAGCTTAAATGCGAATAATTCACCCCTCCACTTT. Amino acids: CASSLNANNSPLHF.

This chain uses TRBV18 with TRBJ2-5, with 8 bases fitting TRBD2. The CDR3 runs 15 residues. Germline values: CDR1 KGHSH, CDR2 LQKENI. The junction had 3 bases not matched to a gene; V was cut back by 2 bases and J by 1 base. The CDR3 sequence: CASSPTLAGQETQYF. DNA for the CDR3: TGTGCCAGCTCACCAACGCTAGCGGGCCAAGAGACCCAGTACTTC. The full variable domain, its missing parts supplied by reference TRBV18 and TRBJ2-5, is NAGVMQNPRHLVRRRGQEARLRCSPMKGHSHVYWYRQLPEEGLKFMVYLQKENIIDESGMPKERFSAEFPKEGPSILRIQQVVRGDSAAYFCASSPTLAGQETQYFGPGTRLLVL.

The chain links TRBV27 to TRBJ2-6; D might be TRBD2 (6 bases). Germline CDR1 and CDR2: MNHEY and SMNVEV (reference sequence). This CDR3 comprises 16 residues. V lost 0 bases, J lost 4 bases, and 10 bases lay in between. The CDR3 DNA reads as TGTGCCAGCAGTTTATCCGGAGGGGCAGGGGCCAACGTCCTGACTTTC. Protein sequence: CASSLSGGAGANVLTF.

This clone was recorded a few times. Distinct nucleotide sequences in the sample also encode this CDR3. The CDR3 DNA follows: TGTGCCAGCAGCCCCATGGGAGGGAACTATGGCTACACCTTC. It specifies CASSPMGGNYGYTF. This rearrangement joins TRBV7-8 to TRBJ1-2; D is ambiguous. CDR3 length: 14 amino acids. The germline gives CDR1 SGHVS, CDR2 FQNEAQ. V was pared by 5 bases and J by 2 bases, with 12 bases between.

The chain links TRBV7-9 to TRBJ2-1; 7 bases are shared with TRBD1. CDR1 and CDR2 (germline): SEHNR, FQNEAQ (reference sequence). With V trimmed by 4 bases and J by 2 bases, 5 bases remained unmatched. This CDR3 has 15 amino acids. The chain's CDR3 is CASSSPGQTYNEQFF. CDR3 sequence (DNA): TGTGCCAGCAGCTCGCCGGGACAGACCTACAATGAGCAGTTCTTC.

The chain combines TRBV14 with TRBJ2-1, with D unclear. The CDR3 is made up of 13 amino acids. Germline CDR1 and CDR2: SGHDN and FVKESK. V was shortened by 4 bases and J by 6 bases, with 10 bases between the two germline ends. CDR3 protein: CASSRRRLNEQFF. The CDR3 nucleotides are TGTGCCAGCAGCCGTCGTCGTCTCAATGAGCAGTTCTTC. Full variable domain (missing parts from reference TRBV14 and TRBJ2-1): EAGVTQFPSHSVIEKGQTVTLRCDPISGHDNLYWYRRVMGKEIKFLLHFVKESKQDESGMPNNRFLAERTGGTYSTLKVQPAELEDSGVYFCASSRRRLNEQFFGPGTRLTVL.

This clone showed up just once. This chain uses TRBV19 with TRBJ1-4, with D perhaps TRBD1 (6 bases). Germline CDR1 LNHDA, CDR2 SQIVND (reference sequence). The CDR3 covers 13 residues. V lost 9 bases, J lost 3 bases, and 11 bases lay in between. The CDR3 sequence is CASRQVANEKLFF. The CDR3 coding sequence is TGTGCCAGCCGACAGGTGGCTAATGAAAAACTGTTTTTT.

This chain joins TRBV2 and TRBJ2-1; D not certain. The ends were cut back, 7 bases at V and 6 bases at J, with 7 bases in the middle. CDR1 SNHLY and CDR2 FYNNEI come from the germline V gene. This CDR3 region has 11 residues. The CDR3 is CASMVSNEQFF. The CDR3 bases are TGTGCCAGCATGGTTAGCAATGAGCAGTTCTTC.

The CDR3 here is CASSLALGDWGNQPQHF. The CDR3 nucleotides are TGTGCCAGCAGCTTGGCCCTGGGTGACTGGGGCAATCAGCCCCAGCATTTT. The rearrangement links TRBV5-6 to TRBJ1-5; D is uncertain. Germline V CDR1 and CDR2: SGHDT, YYEEEE. Trimming stripped 0 bases from V and 2 bases from J, with 15 bases between. CDR3 length: 17 amino acids.

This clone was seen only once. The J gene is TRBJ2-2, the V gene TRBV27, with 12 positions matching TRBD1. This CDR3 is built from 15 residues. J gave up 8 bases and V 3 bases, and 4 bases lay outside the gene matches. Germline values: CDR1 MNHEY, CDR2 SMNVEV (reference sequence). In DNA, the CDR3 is TGTGCCAGCAGTTTTCGGGACAGGGGGCCGGGGGAGCTGTTTTTT. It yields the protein CASSFRDRGPGELFF.

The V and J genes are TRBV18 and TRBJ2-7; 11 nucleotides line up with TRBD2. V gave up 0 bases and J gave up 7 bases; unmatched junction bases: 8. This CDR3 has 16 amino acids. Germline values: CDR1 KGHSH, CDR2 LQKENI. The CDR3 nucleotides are TGTGCCAGCTCACCACCAGGACTAGCGGGTTCAGGGGAGCAGTACGTC. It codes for CASSPPGLAGSGEQYV.

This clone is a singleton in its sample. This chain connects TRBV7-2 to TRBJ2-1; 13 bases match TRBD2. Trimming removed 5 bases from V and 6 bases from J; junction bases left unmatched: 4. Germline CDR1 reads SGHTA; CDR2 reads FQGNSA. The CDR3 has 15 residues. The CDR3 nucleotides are TGTGCCAGCAGCAGGACTAGCGGGAGTCCCAATGAGCAGTTCTTC. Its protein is CASSRTSGSPNEQFF. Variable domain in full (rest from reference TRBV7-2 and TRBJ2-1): GAGVSQSPSNKVTEKGKDVELRCDPISGHTALYWYRQSLGQGLEFLIYFQGNSAPDKSGLPSDRFSAERTGGSVSTLTIQRTQQEDSAVYLCASSRTSGSPNEQFFGPGTRLTVL.

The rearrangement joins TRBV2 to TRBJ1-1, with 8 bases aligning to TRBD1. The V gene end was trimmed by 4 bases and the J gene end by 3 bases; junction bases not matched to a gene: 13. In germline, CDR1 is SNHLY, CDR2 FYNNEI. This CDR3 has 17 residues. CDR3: CASSGATDRVRDTEAFF. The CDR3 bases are TGTGCCAGCAGTGGGGCTACGGACAGGGTTCGAGACACTGAAGCTTTCTTT.